Listed below are T cell receptor beta chains from one sample, sequenced in a study of blood T cells in healthy people across ages. TCRdb re-derived calls from the 5' RACE reads in MiXCR, one entry per CDR3 protein. The table lists around 1,800,000 distinct CDR3 sequences, approximately 40% of them singletons, with 23% in the top ten. Sequenced material: blood. These receptors were obtained from a human donor in good health. Each CDR3 is given with its conserved first and last residue. D genes are given only for firm matches. Clone size is given for some rows only: seen once, a few or many times, or a class if the clone is expanded.

CDR3nt: TGTGCCAGCAGCTTAGCCTCGGGACTAAAAGGCGAGCAGTACTTC; CDR3aa: CASSLASGLKGEQYF; abundance: few; d_gene: TRBD2; v_gene: TRBV7-2; j_gene: TRBJ2-7
CDR3nt: TGCGCCAGCAGCCCGGAGGGGACTAGCGGGGTGGATGAGCAGTTCTTC; CDR3aa: CASSPEGTSGVDEQFF; abundance: .; d_gene: TRBD2; v_gene: TRBV5-1; j_gene: TRBJ2-1
CDR3nt: TGCAGTGCTAGATATCTAGCAGGCACAGATACGCAGTATTTT; CDR3aa: CSARYLAGTDTQYF; abundance: .; d_gene: .; v_gene: TRBV20-1; j_gene: TRBJ2-3
CDR3nt: TGTACCAGCAGTCTAGTGGGCAGAGAGACCCAGTACTTC; CDR3aa: CTSSLVGRETQYF; abundance: .; d_gene: .; v_gene: TRBV7-2; j_gene: TRBJ2-5
CDR3nt: TGCAGCGCCCTCAAATGGGGGCGGAGAGGCGGGGAGCTGTTTTTT; CDR3aa: CSALKWGRRGGELFF; abundance: .; d_gene: .; v_gene: TRBV29-1; j_gene: TRBJ2-2
CDR3nt: TGTGCCAGCAGCTTAGATGAAAAACTGTTTTTT; CDR3aa: CASSLDEKLFF; abundance: many; d_gene: .; v_gene: TRBV12-3/TRBV12-4; j_gene: TRBJ1-4
CDR3nt: TGTGCCAGCAGCCAAGGAGACATACTCTATGGCTACACCTTC; CDR3aa: CASSQGDILYGYTF; abundance: once; d_gene: .; v_gene: TRBV4-2; j_gene: TRBJ1-2
CDR3nt: TGTGCCAGCAACACGTGGAGGGGTCCCTACAATGAGCAGTTCTTC; CDR3aa: CASNTWRGPYNEQFF; abundance: .; d_gene: .; v_gene: TRBV28; j_gene: TRBJ2-1
CDR3nt: TGCAGTGCTAGAGATCCCCGGATAGGCGAGCAGTACTTC; CDR3aa: CSARDPRIGEQYF; abundance: .; d_gene: .; v_gene: TRBV20-1; j_gene: TRBJ2-7
CDR3nt: TGTGCCAGCAGCGAACAGCTGGGCCTAGCCCTTTTCACAGATACGCAGTATTTT; CDR3aa: CASSEQLGLALFTDTQYF; abundance: .; d_gene: .; v_gene: TRBV7-8; j_gene: TRBJ2-3
CDR3nt: TGTGCCACCGAATGGGGACAGACCCAGCACTTC; CDR3aa: CATEWGQTQHF; abundance: .; d_gene: TRBD1; v_gene: TRBV11-2; j_gene: TRBJ2-5
CDR3nt: TGTGCCAGCGGATCTCTCTCGGCCAAAAACATTCAGTACTTC; CDR3aa: CASGSLSAKNIQYF; abundance: .; d_gene: .; v_gene: TRBV2; j_gene: TRBJ2-4
CDR3nt: TGTGCCAGCAGCCCCACCGGATTAACGGGGGATGAGCAGTTCTTC; CDR3aa: CASSPTGLTGDEQFF; abundance: few; d_gene: .; v_gene: TRBV7-9; j_gene: TRBJ2-1
CDR3nt: TGTGCCAGCAGCTTGGCAGGGTACCGCAATCAGCCCCAGCATTTT; CDR3aa: CASSLAGYRNQPQHF; abundance: .; d_gene: .; v_gene: TRBV5-6; j_gene: TRBJ1-5
CDR3nt: TGCGCCGGCAGCCAAGACGGGCGTGGGGGGGAAGAGACCCAGTACTTC; CDR3aa: CAGSQDGRGGEETQYF; abundance: .; d_gene: TRBD2; v_gene: TRBV4-3; j_gene: TRBJ2-5
CDR3nt: TGTGCCAGCAGCGCGGGACAGGGTGACGGGTACGAGCAGTACTTC; CDR3aa: CASSAGQGDGYEQYF; abundance: few; d_gene: TRBD1; v_gene: TRBV9; j_gene: TRBJ2-7
CDR3nt: TGCAGCGTTGAAGATTCCGGCTATGGCTACACCTTC; CDR3aa: CSVEDSGYGYTF; abundance: .; d_gene: .; v_gene: TRBV29-1; j_gene: TRBJ1-2
CDR3nt: TGTGCCAGCAGCCATCTGCAGGGCATCACGGATACGCAGTATTTT; CDR3aa: CASSHLQGITDTQYF; abundance: .; d_gene: .; v_gene: TRBV4-2; j_gene: TRBJ2-3
CDR3nt: TGTGCCAGCAGTGCAGTCGGGGATACGCAGTATTTT; CDR3aa: CASSAVGDTQYF; abundance: .; d_gene: .; v_gene: TRBV12-3/TRBV12-4; j_gene: TRBJ2-3